These T cell receptor beta chains were read from a single sample in a study of blood T cells in healthy people across ages. TCRdb itself ran the 5' RACE reads through MiXCR, one entry per CDR3 protein. The repertoire holds 1 million or so distinct CDR3 sequences, with around 25% as singletons. This sample was also put to use in a study of T cells of mothers and their children.

The specimen sequenced was blood. The receptors originated from a girl aged 2-10 years in good health. Both conserved end residues are part of each CDR3. The D gene is left open where the match is weak. Clone size is stated in some rows and not others, as once, few, many or a class when expanded.

TRBJ2-1,TRBV29-1,TRBD2,few,CSGTGGRVNEQFF,TGCAGCGGCACCGGCGGGAGGGTCAATGAGCAGTTCTTC
TRBJ2-7,TRBV5-6,TRBD1,.,CASHNTGERIYEQYF,TGTGCCAGCCACAACACAGGGGAGAGGATCTACGAGCAGTACTTC
TRBJ1-2,TRBV28,TRBD1,.,CASSSTGMSRGYTF,TGTGCCAGCAGTTCGACAGGGATGAGTAGAGGCTACACCTTC
TRBJ1-2,TRBV29-1,.,few,CSVVFADNYGYTF,TGCAGCGTTGTTTTCGCGGACAACTATGGCTACACCTTC
TRBJ1-1,TRBV29-1,TRBD1,few,CSVAGQLMNTEAFF,TGCAGCGTAGCGGGACAGCTCATGAACACTGAAGCTTTCTTT
TRBJ2-1,TRBV5-5,.,once,CASSLFAYEQFF,TGTGCCAGCAGCTTGTTCGCGTATGAGCAGTTCTTC
TRBJ1-2,TRBV5-1,TRBD1,.,CASSLPLDRAHGYTF,TGCGCCAGCAGCTTGCCTCTGGACAGGGCGCATGGCTACACCTTC
TRBJ2-5,TRBV10-3,.,.,CAISDGGPQETQYF,TGTGCCATCAGTGACGGGGGGCCGCAAGAGACCCAGTACTTC
TRBJ2-5,TRBV9,TRBD2,.,CASSVGGLAGDQETQYF,TGTGCCAGCAGCGTAGGAGGACTAGCGGGGGACCAAGAGACCCAGTACTTC
TRBJ2-7,TRBV28,.,.,CASIQIGGISYEQYF,TGTGCCAGCATTCAAATAGGGGGAATCTCCTACGAGCAGTACTTC
TRBJ2-3,TRBV7-7,.,.,CASSQSLGADTQYF,TGTGCTAGCAGCCAATCTCTTGGAGCAGATACGCAGTATTTT
TRBJ1-5,TRBV6-5,.,few,CASSYEAPGGNQPQHF,TGTGCCAGCAGTTACGAGGCCCCAGGAGGCAATCAGCCCCAGCATTTT
TRBJ1-4,TRBV12-3/TRBV12-4,.,few,CASSGPGGEKLFF,TGTGCCAGCAGTGGCCCGGGTGGTGAAAAACTGTTTTTT
TRBJ2-2,TRBV20-1,TRBD2,few,CSANSGTSGMGTGELFF,TGCAGTGCCAACTCTGGGACTAGCGGGATGGGTACCGGGGAGCTGTTTTTT
TRBJ2-5,TRBV14,.,.,CASSQQLQETQYF,TGTGCCAGCAGCCAACAACTACAAGAGACCCAGTACTTC
TRBJ1-2,TRBV20-1,.,.,CSAAPGLEGYTF,TGCAGTGCCGCTCCGGGACTGGAAGGCTACACCTTC
TRBJ2-7,TRBV9,.,.,CASSAEVNNEQYF,TGTGCCAGCAGCGCCGAAGTGAATAACGAGCAGTACTTC
TRBJ2-1,TRBV24-1,.,few,CATSAPGSEQFF,TGTGCCACCAGTGCACCCGGGAGTGAGCAGTTCTTC
TRBJ1-6,TRBV28,TRBD1,.,CATRGPDRGKFGGSPLHF,TGTGCCACCCGTGGTCCTGACAGGGGGAAGTTTGGTGGTTCACCCCTCCACTTT
TRBJ1-4,TRBV7-9,TRBD1,.,CASSTQGKDEKLFF,TGTGCCAGCAGCACACAGGGGAAGGATGAAAAACTGTTTTTT
TRBJ2-4,TRBV15,.,few,CATSRLDSNSNIQYF,TGTGCCACCAGCAGACTAGACAGTAATTCAAACATTCAGTACTTC
TRBJ1-1,TRBV7-9,.,few,CASSSLQGSNTEAFF,TGTGCCAGCAGCTCCCTACAGGGATCGAACACTGAAGCTTTCTTT
TRBJ1-1,TRBV12-3/TRBV12-4,.,few,CASSLEGHSNTEAFF,TGTGCCAGCAGTTTAGAGGGACACTCCAACACTGAAGCTTTCTTT
TRBJ2-1,TRBV27,.,few,CASSLIHEQFF,TGTGCCAGCAGTTTAATCCATGAGCAGTTCTTC
TRBJ2-5,TRBV6-2/TRBV6-3,.,few,CASSFTDPFKGETQYF,TGTGCCAGCAGTTTCACGGACCCCTTTAAGGGAGAGACCCAGTACTTC
TRBJ1-5,TRBV4-1,.,few,CASSQNFGSNQPQHF,TGCGCCAGCAGCCAGAATTTTGGGAGCAATCAGCCCCAGCATTTT
TRBJ2-1,TRBV24-1,TRBD1,.,CATSDLRGQDNEQFF,TGTGCCACCAGTGATTTGAGGGGACAGGACAATGAGCAGTTCTTC
TRBJ2-3,TRBV7-2,TRBD1,.,CASSSVMPAYSTGARDTQYF,TGTGCCAGCAGCTCCGTTATGCCCGCTTATTCGACAGGGGCCCGTGATACGCAGTATTTT
TRBJ2-5,TRBV4-1,TRBD2,.,CASSRSRSAGDTRETQYF,TGCGCCAGCAGCCGGAGTAGAAGCGCGGGGGATACTAGGGAGACCCAGTACTTC
TRBJ1-1,TRBV29-1,.,few,CSAPHSSTEAFF,TGCAGCGCCCCACATAGTTCCACTGAAGCTTTCTTT
TRBJ1-1,TRBV6-5,.,.,CASLGRGAGDTEAFF,TGTGCCAGCCTGGGGCGGGGGGCCGGTGACACTGAAGCTTTCTTT
TRBJ2-5,TRBV9,.,.,CASSVGTEVRKQYF,TGTGCCAGCAGCGTAGGTACAGAAGTTAGAAAGCAGTACTTC
TRBJ2-3,TRBV11-3,.,.,CASSYQGVADTQYF,TGTGCCAGCAGCTATCAGGGAGTAGCCGATACGCAGTATTTT
TRBJ1-4,TRBV20-1,TRBD1,few,CSARGQGAVTTNEKLFF,TGCAGTGCTAGAGGGCAGGGGGCTGTAACAACTAATGAAAAACTGTTTTTT
TRBJ2-5,TRBV5-1,TRBD2,many,CASSLEQREFGETQYF,TGCGCCAGCAGCTTGGAACAGCGGGAGTTCGGGGAGACCCAGTACTTC
TRBJ2-4,TRBV12-3/TRBV12-4,TRBD2,once,CASNSAGESINIQYF,TGTGCCAGCAACTCAGCGGGAGAATCTATAAACATTCAGTACTTC
TRBJ2-1,TRBV7-3,.,.,CASSLNSLADEQFF,TGTGCCAGCAGCTTAAACTCCCTAGCCGATGAGCAGTTCTTC
TRBJ1-1,TRBV9,.,.,CASSVERGTEAFF,TGTGCCAGCAGCGTAGAGCGTGGGACTGAAGCTTTCTTT
TRBJ2-1,TRBV5-1,TRBD1,.,CASGDRVDGEQFF,TGCGCCAGCGGGGACAGGGTCGACGGTGAGCAGTTCTTC
TRBJ2-5,TRBV9,TRBD2,.,CASSGSGHQETQYF,TGTGCCAGCAGCGGTAGCGGGCACCAAGAGACCCAGTACTTC
TRBJ2-7,TRBV27,.,few,CASNRVGQFSYEQYF,TGTGCCAGCAATCGTGTAGGACAGTTCTCCTACGAGCAGTACTTC
TRBJ1-6,TRBV5-1,.,few,CASSSPGSGNSPLHF,TGCGCCAGCAGCTCACCGGGGTCGGGGAATTCACCCCTCCACTTT
TRBJ1-2,TRBV6-5,.,.,CASSYSRPRGGYTF,TGTGCCAGCAGTTACTCGAGGCCAAGAGGAGGCTACACCTTC
TRBJ2-1,TRBV6-1,TRBD2,.,CASSALTSGHHEQFF,TGTGCCAGCAGTGCCCTGACTAGCGGGCACCATGAGCAGTTCTTC
TRBJ1-2,TRBV4-3,.,once,CASSQDLQTAYGYPF,TGCGCCAGCAGCCAAGATCTGCAGACTGCCTATGGCTACCCCTTC
TRBJ1-3,TRBV28,.,.,CASSLTGIGNTIYF,TGTGCCAGCAGTCTCACAGGGATTGGAAACACCATATATTTT
TRBJ1-2,TRBV9,.,.,CASSIPGGANGYTF,TGTGCCAGCAGCATTCCCGGGGGGGCGAATGGCTACACCTTC
TRBJ2-7,TRBV5-4,.,few,CASSLKYRGGEQYF,TGTGCCAGCAGCTTGAAGTACAGGGGAGGCGAGCAGTACTTC
TRBJ1-5,TRBV6-1,.,.,CASSGRGGSQPQHF,TGTGCCAGCAGTGGAAGGGGAGGGAGTCAGCCCCAGCATTTT
TRBJ2-5,TRBV4-1,TRBD2,.,CASSQEGLAGGGGETQYF,TGCGCCAGCAGCCAAGAGGGACTAGCGGGAGGAGGAGGGGAGACCCAGTACTTC
TRBJ2-5,TRBV28,.,.,CASSSLFGGEETQYF,TGTGCCAGCAGTTCCCTCTTCGGAGGGGAGGAGACTCAGTACTTC
TRBJ1-2,TRBV2,.,.,CASSVRSSDGYTF,TGTGCCAGCAGTGTAAGATCCAGTGATGGCTACACCTTC
TRBJ2-1,TRBV9,.,.,CASSATGAQINNEQFF,TGTGCCAGCAGCGCAACCGGGGCTCAGATTAACAATGAGCAGTTCTTC
TRBJ2-2,TRBV29-1,.,few,CSVESGELFF,TGCAGCGTTGAGAGCGGGGAGCTGTTTTTT
TRBJ1-2,TRBV29-1,.,.,CSVVLGGKSGGYTF,TGCAGTGTTGTTCTGGGGGGAAAATCAGGGGGCTACACCTTC
TRBJ2-5,TRBV29-1,.,.,CSGTEGGETQYF,TGCAGCGGTACCGAGGGGGGGGAGACCCAGTACTTC
TRBJ1-1,TRBV20-1,.,.,CSARPHYEAFF,TGCAGTGCTAGACCACACTATGAAGCTTTCTTT